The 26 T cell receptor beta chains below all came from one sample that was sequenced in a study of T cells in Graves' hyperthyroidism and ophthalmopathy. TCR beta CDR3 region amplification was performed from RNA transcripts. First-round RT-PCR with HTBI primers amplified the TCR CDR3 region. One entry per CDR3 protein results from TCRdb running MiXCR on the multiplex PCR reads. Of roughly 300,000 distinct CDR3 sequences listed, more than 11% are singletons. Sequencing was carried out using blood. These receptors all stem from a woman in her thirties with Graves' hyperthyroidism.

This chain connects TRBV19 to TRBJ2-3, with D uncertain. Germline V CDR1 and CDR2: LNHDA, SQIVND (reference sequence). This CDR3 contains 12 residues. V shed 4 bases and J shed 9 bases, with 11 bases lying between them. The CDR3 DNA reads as TGTGCCAGTAGTACCCACAAAAACACGCAGTATTTT. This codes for CASSTHKNTQYF.

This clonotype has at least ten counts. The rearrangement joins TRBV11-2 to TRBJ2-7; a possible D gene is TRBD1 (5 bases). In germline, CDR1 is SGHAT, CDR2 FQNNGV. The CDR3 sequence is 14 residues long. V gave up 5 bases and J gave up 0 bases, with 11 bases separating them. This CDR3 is CASSPQGYSYEQYF. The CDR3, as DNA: TGTGCCAGCAGCCCCCAGGGCTACTCCTACGAGCAGTACTTC.

The CDR3 is CSVPCAGHNEQFF. The CDR3, as DNA: TGCAGTGTCCCGTGCGCAGGACACAATGAGCAGTTCTTC. The chain employs TRBV20-1 and TRBJ2-1, with D unresolved. The CDR3 has 13 residues. Looked up from germline, CDR1 is DFQATT and CDR2 is SNEGSKA (reference sequence). The V and J ends lost 7 bases and 5 bases respectively, with 15 bases between them.

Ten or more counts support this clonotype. CDR3 nucleotide sequence: TGTGCCAGCAGTTTTGACGGGATCCCCCCCAATGAGCAGTTCTTC. Protein: CASSFDGIPPNEQFF. The V gene is TRBV28, the J gene TRBJ2-1; tentative D call: TRBD2 (5 bases). The CDR3 runs 15 residues. CDR1 and CDR2 (germline): MDHEN, SYDVKM. Between the trimmed V and J ends, which lost 3 bases and 6 bases, there was a span of 15 bases.

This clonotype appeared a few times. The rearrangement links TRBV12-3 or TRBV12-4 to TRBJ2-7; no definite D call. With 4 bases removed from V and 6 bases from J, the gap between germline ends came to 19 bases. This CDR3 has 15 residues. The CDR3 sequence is CASSSPGPTPGEQYF. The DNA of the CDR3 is TGTGCCAGCAGTTCCCCCGGCCCAACCCCGGGCGAGCAGTACTTC.

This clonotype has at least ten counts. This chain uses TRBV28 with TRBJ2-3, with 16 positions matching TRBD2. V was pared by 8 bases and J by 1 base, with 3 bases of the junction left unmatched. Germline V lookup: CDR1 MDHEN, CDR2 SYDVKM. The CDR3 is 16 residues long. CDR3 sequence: CASGTSGRAGTDTQYF. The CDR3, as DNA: TGTGCCAGCGGGACTAGCGGGAGGGCTGGCACAGATACGCAGTATTTT. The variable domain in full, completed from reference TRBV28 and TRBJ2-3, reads DVKVTQSSRYLVKRTGEKVFLECVQDMDHENMFWYRQDPGLGLRLIYFSYDVKMKEKGDIPEGYSVSREKKERFSLILESASTNQTSMYLCASGTSGRAGTDTQYFGPGTRLTVL.

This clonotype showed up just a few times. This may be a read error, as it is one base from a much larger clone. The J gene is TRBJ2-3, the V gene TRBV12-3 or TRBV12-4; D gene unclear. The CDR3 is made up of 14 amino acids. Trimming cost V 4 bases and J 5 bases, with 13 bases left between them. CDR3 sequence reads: CASSSLATEDTQYF. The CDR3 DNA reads TGTGCCAGCAGTTCCCTCGCGACGGAAGATACGCAGTATTTT.

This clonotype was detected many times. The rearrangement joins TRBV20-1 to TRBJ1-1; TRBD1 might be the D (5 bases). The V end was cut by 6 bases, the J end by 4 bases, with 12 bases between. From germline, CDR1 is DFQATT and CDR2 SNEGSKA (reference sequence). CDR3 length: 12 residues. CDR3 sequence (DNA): TGCAGTGCCCCGGGGGGTTCCACTGAAGCTTTCTTT. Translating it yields CSAPGGSTEAFF.

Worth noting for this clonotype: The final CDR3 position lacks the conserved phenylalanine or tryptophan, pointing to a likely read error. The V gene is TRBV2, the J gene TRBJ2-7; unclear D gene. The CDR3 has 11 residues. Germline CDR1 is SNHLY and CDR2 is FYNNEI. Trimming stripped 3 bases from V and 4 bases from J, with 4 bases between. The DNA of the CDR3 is TGTGCCAGCAGTGAGAGATACGAGCAGTACCTC. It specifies CASSERYEQYL.

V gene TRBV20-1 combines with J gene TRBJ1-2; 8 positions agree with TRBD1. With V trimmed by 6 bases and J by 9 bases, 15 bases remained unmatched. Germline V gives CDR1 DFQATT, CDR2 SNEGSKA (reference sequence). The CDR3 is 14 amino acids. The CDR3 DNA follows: TGCAGTGCGCAGAAAAAAGGACAGGGTGGAAGCTACACCTTC. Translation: CSAQKKGQGGSYTF.

The CDR3 region is CSASEDTRPTLHF. The DNA for the CDR3 is TGCAGTGCTAGTGAGGACACTAGGCCGACTCTCCACTTT. V is TRBV20-1 and J is TRBJ1-6, with a possible D match to TRBD1 (5 bases). V lost 3 bases, J lost 16 bases, and 19 bases lay in between. The CDR3 extends over 13 amino acids. CDR1 and CDR2 (germline): DFQATT, SNEGSKA (reference sequence).

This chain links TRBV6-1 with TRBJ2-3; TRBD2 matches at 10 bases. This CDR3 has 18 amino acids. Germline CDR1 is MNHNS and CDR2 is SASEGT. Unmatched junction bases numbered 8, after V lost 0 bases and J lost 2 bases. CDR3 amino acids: CASSEAKASGRITDTQYF. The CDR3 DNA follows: TGTGCCAGCAGTGAAGCGAAGGCTAGCGGGAGAATCACAGATACGCAGTATTTT.

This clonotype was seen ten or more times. The CDR3 coding sequence is TGTGCCAGCAGTTACTCGGGAGGCCTAGCAAGGGAGCAGTACTTC. This translates into CASSYSGGLAREQYF. This chain connects TRBV6-5 to TRBJ2-7, with a weak D call TRBD2 (6 bases). The ends were cut back, 0 bases at V and 7 bases at J, with 16 bases in the middle. CDR1 and CDR2 (germline): MNHEY, SVGAGI. The CDR3 has 15 amino acids.

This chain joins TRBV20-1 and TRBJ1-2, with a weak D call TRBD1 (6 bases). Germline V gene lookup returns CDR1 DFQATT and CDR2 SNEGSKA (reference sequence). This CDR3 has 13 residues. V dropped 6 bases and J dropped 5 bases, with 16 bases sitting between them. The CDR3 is CSAVPGHSYGYTF. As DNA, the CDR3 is TGCAGTGCGGTCCCGGGACATTCTTATGGCTACACCTTC.

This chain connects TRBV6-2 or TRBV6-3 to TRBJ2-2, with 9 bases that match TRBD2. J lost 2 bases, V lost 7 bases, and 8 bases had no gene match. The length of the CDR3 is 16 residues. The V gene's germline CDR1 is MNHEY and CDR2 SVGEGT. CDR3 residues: CASIPSLAGNTGELFF. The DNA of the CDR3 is TGTGCCAGCATCCCCTCTCTAGCGGGAAACACCGGGGAGCTGTTTTTT.

CDR3 in amino acids: CAIREGTGGREQYF. The DNA of the CDR3 is TGTGCCATCCGCGAGGGGACAGGGGGCCGCGAGCAGTACTTC. The V and J genes are TRBV10-3 and TRBJ2-7; 12 nucleotides align to TRBD1. Trimming took 8 bases from V and 6 from J; bases not matched to a gene: 8. CDR1 ENHRY and CDR2 SYGVKD come from the germline V gene. This CDR3 has 14 amino acids.

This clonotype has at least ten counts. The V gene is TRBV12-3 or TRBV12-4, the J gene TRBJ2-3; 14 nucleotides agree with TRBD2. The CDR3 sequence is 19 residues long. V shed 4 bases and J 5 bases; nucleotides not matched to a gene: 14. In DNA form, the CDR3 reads TGTGCCAGCAGTTCAACCTCTGCCGGGACTAGCGGGAGTGTAGATACGCAGTATTTT. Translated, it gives CASSSTSAGTSGSVDTQYF.

The CDR3 DNA reads TGTGCCAGCAGTTACCTGAGCACAGATACGCAGTATTTT. Its translation is CASSYLSTDTQYF. The V and J genes are TRBV6-6 and TRBJ2-3; D not certain. V was pared by 2 bases and J by 0 bases, with 3 bases between. The CDR3 loop spans 13 amino acids. Germline V lookup: CDR1 MNHNY, CDR2 SVGAGI (reference sequence).

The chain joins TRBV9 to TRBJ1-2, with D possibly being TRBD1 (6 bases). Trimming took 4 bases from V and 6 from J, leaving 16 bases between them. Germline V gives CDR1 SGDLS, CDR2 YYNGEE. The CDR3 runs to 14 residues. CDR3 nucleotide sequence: TGTGCCAGCAGCCAGACCACAGGGTTGCATGGCTACACCTTC. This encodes CASSQTTGLHGYTF.

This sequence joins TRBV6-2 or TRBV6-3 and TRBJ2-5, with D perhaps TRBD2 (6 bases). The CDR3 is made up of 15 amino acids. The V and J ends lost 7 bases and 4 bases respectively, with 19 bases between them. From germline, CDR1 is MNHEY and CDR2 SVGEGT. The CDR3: CASNHGSGPGETQYF. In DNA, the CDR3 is TGTGCCAGCAACCACGGGAGCGGGCCGGGAGAGACCCAGTACTTC.

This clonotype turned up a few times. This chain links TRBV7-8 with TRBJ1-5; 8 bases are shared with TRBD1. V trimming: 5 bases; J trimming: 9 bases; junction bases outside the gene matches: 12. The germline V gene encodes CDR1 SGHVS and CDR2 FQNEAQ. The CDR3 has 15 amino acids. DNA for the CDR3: TGTGCCAGCAGCCCTACAAGGGCAACAGGGGGGCCCCAGCATTTT. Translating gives CASSPTRATGGPQHF.

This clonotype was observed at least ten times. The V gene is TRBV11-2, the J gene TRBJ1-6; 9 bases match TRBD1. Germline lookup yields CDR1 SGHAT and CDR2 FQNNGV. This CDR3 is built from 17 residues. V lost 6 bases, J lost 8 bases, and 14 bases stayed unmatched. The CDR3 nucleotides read TGTGCCAGCAGAAGGCAAACGGCGGGACAGGGACATTCACCCCTCCACTTT. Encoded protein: CASRRQTAGQGHSPLHF.

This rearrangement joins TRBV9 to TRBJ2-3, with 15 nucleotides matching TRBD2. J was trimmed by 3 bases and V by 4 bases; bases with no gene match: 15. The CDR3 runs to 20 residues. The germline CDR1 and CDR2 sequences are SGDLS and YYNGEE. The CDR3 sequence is CASSTKGGPGTSGRTDTQYF. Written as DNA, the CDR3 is TGTGCCAGCAGCACAAAGGGGGGTCCCGGGACTAGCGGGAGGACAGATACGCAGTATTTT.

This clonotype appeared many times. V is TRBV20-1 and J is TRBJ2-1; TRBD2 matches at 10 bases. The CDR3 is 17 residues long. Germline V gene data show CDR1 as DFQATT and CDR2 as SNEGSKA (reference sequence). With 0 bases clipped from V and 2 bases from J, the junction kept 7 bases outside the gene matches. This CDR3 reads CSARDGSSGSTYNEQFF. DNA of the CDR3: TGCAGTGCTAGAGATGGATCTAGCGGGAGTACCTACAATGAGCAGTTCTTC.

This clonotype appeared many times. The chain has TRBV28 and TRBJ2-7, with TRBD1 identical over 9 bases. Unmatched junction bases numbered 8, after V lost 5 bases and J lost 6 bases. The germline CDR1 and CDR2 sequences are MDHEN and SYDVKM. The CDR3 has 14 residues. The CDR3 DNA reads TGTGCCAGCAGTCCAATACAGGGGGCGGTCGAGCAGTACTTC. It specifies CASSPIQGAVEQYF.

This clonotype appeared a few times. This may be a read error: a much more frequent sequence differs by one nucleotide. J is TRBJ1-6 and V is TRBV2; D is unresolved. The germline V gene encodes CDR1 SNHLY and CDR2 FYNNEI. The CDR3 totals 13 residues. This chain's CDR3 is CANSEFRDSPLHF. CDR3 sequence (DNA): TGTGCCAACAGTGAATTTCGGGATTCACCCCTCCACTTT.